This entry features one TCR beta chain sequence. The same CDR3 can be traced to other DNA sequences in this sample. This entry is derived from a study of technical replicates of blood from a handful of donors. Germline-derived CDR1 and CDR2 are SGHRS and YFSETQ. The ends were cut back, 0 bases at V and 0 bases at J, with 7 bases in the middle. The CDR3 is 14 amino acids. Method: immunoSEQ multiplex PCR; TCRdb's copy keeps in-frame clones and lacks some. Here the sample spans tens of thousands of clones, roughly 94% being singletons. The rearrangement uses TRBV5-1 and TRBJ2-7; D ambiguous. Sequenced sample: T cells isolated from PBMCs. The clonotype was recovered from a human donor in good health. The CDR3 sequence is CASSLEAGSYEQYF. In DNA, the CDR3 is TGCGCCAGCAGCTTGGAGGCAGGCTCCTACGAGCAGTACTTC.